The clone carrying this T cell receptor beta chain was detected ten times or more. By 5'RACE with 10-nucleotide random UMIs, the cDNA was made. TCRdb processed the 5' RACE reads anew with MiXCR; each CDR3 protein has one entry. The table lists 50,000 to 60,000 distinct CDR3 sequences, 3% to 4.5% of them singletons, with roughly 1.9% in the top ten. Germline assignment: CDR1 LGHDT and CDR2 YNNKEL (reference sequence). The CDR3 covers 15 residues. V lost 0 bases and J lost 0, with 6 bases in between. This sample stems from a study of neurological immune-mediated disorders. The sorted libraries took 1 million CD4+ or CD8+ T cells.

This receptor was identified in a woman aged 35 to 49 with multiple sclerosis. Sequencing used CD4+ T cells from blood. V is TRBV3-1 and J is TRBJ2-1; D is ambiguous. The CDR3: CASSQEPGSYNEQFF. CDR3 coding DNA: TGTGCCAGCAGCCAAGAGCCGGGCTCCTACAATGAGCAGTTCTTC.